Following are 17 T cell receptor beta chains from one sample sequenced in a study of OX40 agonist ivuxolimab in advanced cancers. This table comes from immunoSEQ multiplex PCR, and its TCRdb copy is limited to in-frame clones, with some not included. The table has 63,000 or so clones, about 91% seen once; the top ten hold less than 5%. The sample here was CD4+ or CD8+ T cells sorted from blood, taken in a trial of the OX40 agonist ivuxolimab. The receptors derive from an adult with an advanced solid tumor such as melanoma, head and neck, liver or kidney cancer.

The V call is TRBV19, the J call TRBJ2-1; 7 positions match TRBD2. V shed 4 bases and J 0 bases; nucleotides not matched to a gene: 0. Germline lookup yields CDR1 LNHDA and CDR2 SQIVND (reference sequence). The CDR3 totals 14 residues. The CDR3 nucleotides are TGTGCCAGTAGTACTAGCGGCTCCTACAATGAGCAGTTCTTC. Translating gives CASSTSGSYNEQFF.

This clone was counted between two and nine times. The chain uses TRBV29-1 and TRBJ1-1, with D hard to call. V shed 2 bases and J shed 5 bases, with 15 bases lying between them. CDR1 and CDR2 from the germline V gene are SQVTM and ANQGSEA. The CDR3 has 14 residues. The CDR3 sequence is CSVEIPRGVTEAFF. In nucleotides, the CDR3 is TGCAGCGTTGAAATACCCAGAGGAGTTACTGAAGCTTTCTTT.

This chain links TRBV4-1 with TRBJ2-5; D not certain. Germline CDR1 MGHRA, CDR2 YSYEKL. The CDR3 is made up of 14 amino acids. Trimming removed 0 bases from V and 3 bases from J, with 8 bases in between. The CDR3 loop is CASSQDWAEETQYF. The CDR3 DNA follows: TGCGCCAGCAGCCAAGATTGGGCTGAAGAGACCCAGTACTTC.

The rearrangement uses TRBV5-6 and TRBJ2-1; TRBD2 might be the D (7 bases). There are 16 residues in the CDR3. Germline loops: CDR1 SGHDT, CDR2 YYEEEE. V lost 1 base to trimming and J lost 8 bases, with 19 bases between them. This CDR3 reads CASSLLAGPGGDEQFF. CDR3 coding DNA: TGTGCCAGCAGCTTGTTAGCGGGCCCCGGGGGCGATGAGCAGTTCTTC.

The chain has TRBV28 and TRBJ2-7; 7 nucleotides align to TRBD1. This CDR3 region has 15 residues. V dropped 5 bases and J dropped 2; count of bases not matched to a gene: 9. Germline V gives CDR1 MDHEN, CDR2 SYDVKM. The CDR3 bases are TGTGCCAGCAGTATCACCGGGGACAGTACCTACGAGCAGTACGTC. It codes for CASSITGDSTYEQYV.

The gene calls are TRBV27 and TRBJ1-1; 9 bases align to TRBD1. This CDR3 region has 14 residues. Germline V gene sequence: CDR1 MNHEY, CDR2 SMNVEV (reference sequence). V shed 6 bases, J shed 1 base, and the junction held 3 bases outside the gene matches. This CDR3 reads CASRVTGGNTEAFF. The DNA for the CDR3 is TGTGCCAGCAGGGTGACAGGGGGGAACACTGAAGCTTTCTTT.

The chain is built from TRBV14 and TRBJ2-2; possibly TRBD1 or TRBD2 for D (6 bases each). The germline gives CDR1 SGHDN, CDR2 FVKESK. The CDR3 totals 14 residues. The V gene lost 10 bases and the J gene lost 9 bases, with 21 bases spanning the gap. CDR3 amino acids: CATPGAGEDRELFF. The CDR3 region has the DNA TGTGCCACTCCGGGGGCGGGTGAGGACCGGGAGCTGTTTTTT.

The rearrangement joins TRBV7-2 to TRBJ2-1; D is perhaps TRBD2 (6 bases). Germline V gene sequence: CDR1 SGHTA, CDR2 FQGNSA. CDR3 size: 16 residues. The V and J ends lost 4 bases and 4 bases respectively, with 17 bases between them. The chain's CDR3 is CASSSDWRDFYNEQFF. The DNA of the CDR3 is TGTGCCAGCAGCTCGGATTGGAGGGATTTTTACAATGAGCAGTTCTTC.

This clone was observed a single time. The J gene is TRBJ2-7, the V gene TRBV11-2, with TRBD2 identical over 7 bases. Germline assignment: CDR1 SGHAT and CDR2 FQNNGV. The CDR3 totals 16 residues. V trimming: 2 bases; J trimming: 0 bases; junction bases outside the gene matches: 7. Here the CDR3 reads CASSLFPRDYSYEQYF. CDR3 bases: TGTGCCAGCAGCTTATTCCCGCGGGACTACTCCTACGAGCAGTACTTC.

This sequence joins TRBV7-9 and TRBJ2-1, with D possibly being TRBD1 (5 bases). The V end lost 1 base, the J end lost 4 bases, and 5 bases lay between the germline ends. There are 13 residues in the CDR3. Germline lookup yields CDR1 SEHNR and CDR2 FQNEAQ (reference sequence). The CDR3 DNA is TGTGCCAGCAGCTTAGGACAGTACAATGAGCAGTTCTTC. Protein product: CASSLGQYNEQFF.

This chain connects TRBV9 to TRBJ2-2; D is unresolved. The CDR3 extends over 17 amino acids. The V and J ends lost 0 bases and 0 bases respectively, with 12 bases between them. Germline V gives CDR1 SGDLS, CDR2 YYNGEE. The CDR3, as DNA: TGTGCCAGCAGCGTAGGGTTAAGGACCGCGAACACCGGGGAGCTGTTTTTT. This sequence encodes CASSVGLRTANTGELFF.

V is TRBV4-1 and J is TRBJ1-1; a possible D gene is TRBD1 (5 bases). With 1 base removed from V and 11 bases from J, the gap between germline ends came to 11 bases. This CDR3 has 12 amino acids. Germline CDR1 is MGHRA and CDR2 is YSYEKL. DNA of the CDR3: TGCGCCAGCAGCCAAGGGGGCGCAGGGGCTTTCTTT. Its translation is CASSQGGAGAFF.

This clone occurred once. J is TRBJ2-1 and V is TRBV5-1, with TRBD2 as a possible D gene (7 bases). CDR1 is SGHRS and CDR2 is YFSETQ in the germline V gene. This CDR3 has 15 amino acids. The V and J ends lost 0 bases and 3 bases respectively, with 10 bases between them. The CDR3: CASSLAGGDYNEQFF. The CDR3 coding sequence is TGCGCCAGCAGCTTGGCGGGGGGCGACTACAATGAGCAGTTCTTC.

This chain uses TRBV11-1 with TRBJ1-2, with 8 positions matching TRBD1. The ends lost 6 bases at V and 8 bases at J; junction bases unmatched: 23. Germline CDR1 is SGHAT and CDR2 is FQDESV (reference sequence). This CDR3 has 18 residues. DNA for the CDR3: TGTGCCAGCAGACCCTCCCGGGACAGGCCTACTAACCCTGGGGGCTACACCTTC. Protein product: CASRPSRDRPTNPGGYTF.

The chain links TRBV7-6 to TRBJ1-1, with a weak D call TRBD1 (6 bases). V was clipped by 1 base and J by 4 bases, with 10 bases between them. The CDR3 runs to 14 residues. Per the germline V gene, CDR1 is SGHVS and CDR2 is FNYEAQ. CDR3 DNA: TGTGCCAGCAGCTTAGAGGGGGGGGGCACTGAAGCTTTCTTT. Encoded protein: CASSLEGGGTEAFF. Variable domain in full (rest from reference TRBV7-6 and TRBJ1-1): GAGVSQSPRYKVTKRGQDVALRCDPISGHVSLYWYRQALGQGPEFLTYFNYEAQQDKSGLPNDRFSAERPEGSISTLTIQRTEQRDSAMYRCASSLEGGGTEAFFGQGTRLTVV.

This clone was seen only once. V gene TRBV7-8 combines with J gene TRBJ2-7; 9 positions match TRBD1. CDR1 is SGHVS and CDR2 is FQNEAQ in the germline V gene. This CDR3 is built from 16 residues. Losses at the gene ends were 5 bases for V and 5 bases for J; bases not matched to a gene: 13. CDR3 sequence: CASSPRRDRVSHEQYF. The CDR3 DNA sequence: TGTGCCAGCAGCCCGAGGAGGGACAGGGTTTCCCACGAGCAGTACTTC.

The chain has TRBV7-8 and TRBJ2-2; TRBD1 aligns across 7 bases. V shed 5 bases and J 0 bases; nucleotides not matched to a gene: 9. CDR1 is SGHVS, CDR2 FQNEAQ, per germline. The CDR3 covers 17 residues. CDR3 DNA sequence: TGTGCCAGCAGCGTACCACCACAGGGGTCGAACACCGGGGAGCTGTTTTTT. Its translation is CASSVPPQGSNTGELFF.